The clone carrying this T cell receptor beta chain was seen just once. Its target is not known. Only in-frame clones appear in the TCRdb table, and some are missing; sequencing was by immunoSEQ multiplex PCR. The sample gives about 76,000 clones, 89% of which show up once; about 20% is in the top ten. This sample stems from a study of PD-1 blockade in classical Hodgkin lymphoma. Study outcomes and limitations: Patients who initiated nivolumab within 1 year of ASCT were excluded. Undefined causes, possibly disease activity or prior therapy, underlie the repertoire differences. The study found complete responders had baseline diversity similar to newly diagnosed patients.

Germline lookup yields CDR1 GTSNPN and CDR2 SVGIG (reference sequence). The CDR3 loop spans 16 amino acids. Trimming took 1 base from V and 4 from J; bases not matched to a gene: 6. With no exception, relapse followed autologous stem cell transplantation in all patients, and brentuximab vedotin exposure varied. Sequencing was performed on peripheral blood mononuclear cells (PBMCs), taken at baseline. The chain recombines TRBV30 with TRBJ2-1; 11 nucleotides agree with TRBD2. The receptor's source is a human donor with classical Hodgkin lymphoma. CDR3 amino acids: CAWSGLWTSGYNEQFF. CDR3 DNA: TGTGCCTGGAGTGGATTATGGACTAGCGGGTACAATGAGCAGTTCTTC.